The rows below give T cell receptor beta chains drawn from one sample of a study of T cells in Graves' hyperthyroidism and ophthalmopathy. TCRdb re-called the multiplex PCR reads with MiXCR, one entry per CDR3 protein. The repertoire holds roughly 380,000 distinct CDR3 sequences, with 13% as singletons. Sequenced material: blood. The source is a man aged 25 to 45 with Graves' hyperthyroidism that later progressed to Graves' ophthalmopathy. Both conserved end residues are part of each CDR3. The D gene is left open where the match is weak. Size is stated for part of the rows, as once, few or many counts, or as a class when the clone is expanded.

clone_size: few
d_call: .
j_call: TRBJ1-1
v_call: TRBV29-1
cdr3_nt: TGCAGCGTTGGATCCGGGGCGAACACTGAAGCTTTCTTT
cdr3_aa: CSVGSGANTEAFF

clone_size: many
d_call: TRBD2
j_call: TRBJ2-1
v_call: TRBV10-1
cdr3_nt: TGCGCCAGCAGCCCGACTAGCGGGGGATACAATGAGCAGTTCTTC
cdr3_aa: CASSPTSGGYNEQFF

clone_size: many
d_call: TRBD1
j_call: TRBJ1-5
v_call: TRBV2
cdr3_nt: TGTGCCAGCAGAGGCGACAGGGGAGGGCAGCCCCAGCATTTT
cdr3_aa: CASRGDRGGQPQHF

clone_size: .
d_call: .
j_call: TRBJ1-5
v_call: TRBV15
cdr3_nt: TGTGCCACCAGCAGAGAGGCCGGCAATCAGCCCCAGCATTTT
cdr3_aa: CATSREAGNQPQHF

clone_size: many
d_call: TRBD1
j_call: TRBJ1-1
v_call: TRBV12-3/TRBV12-4
cdr3_nt: TGTGCCAGCAGTCCCGGACAGGTAGACGGCACTGAAGCTTTCTTT
cdr3_aa: CASSPGQVDGTEAFF

clone_size: few
d_call: .
j_call: TRBJ1-2
v_call: TRBV12-5
cdr3_nt: TGTGCTAGTGGTTTGCCACAGGCAGGGGACTATGGCTACACCTTC
cdr3_aa: CASGLPQAGDYGYTF

clone_size: many
d_call: .
j_call: TRBJ2-5
v_call: TRBV7-9
cdr3_nt: TGTGCCAGCACCCCAGGGACTCAAGAGACCCAGTACTTC
cdr3_aa: CASTPGTQETQYF

clone_size: .
d_call: TRBD2
j_call: TRBJ2-3
v_call: TRBV15
cdr3_nt: TGTGCCACCAGCCCTCACCCCGGGACTAGCGGGGGGGCAGATACGCAGTATTTT
cdr3_aa: CATSPHPGTSGGADTQYF

clone_size: many
d_call: .
j_call: TRBJ1-2
v_call: TRBV7-9
cdr3_nt: TGTGCCAGCAGCTTCTTTCCAACAGGGTATGGATCCCACTATGGCTACACCTTC
cdr3_aa: CASSFFPTGYGSHYGYTF

clone_size: many
d_call: .
j_call: TRBJ2-5
v_call: TRBV18
cdr3_nt: TGTGCCAGCTCACAGACGAGCCAAGAGACCCAGTACTTC
cdr3_aa: CASSQTSQETQYF

clone_size: many
d_call: .
j_call: TRBJ2-2
v_call: TRBV29-1
cdr3_nt: TGCAGCGTCCTCGGACGGGTTACCGGGGAGCTGTTTTTT
cdr3_aa: CSVLGRVTGELFF

clone_size: .
d_call: TRBD1
j_call: TRBJ1-4
v_call: TRBV24-1
cdr3_nt: TGTGCCACCAGTGATCGGACAGGGGGGACTGAAAAACTGTTTTTT
cdr3_aa: CATSDRTGGTEKLFF

clone_size: many
d_call: .
j_call: TRBJ1-5
v_call: TRBV12-5
cdr3_nt: TGTGCTAGTGGTTTGGTACGGGGGAATCAGCCCCAGCATTTT
cdr3_aa: CASGLVRGNQPQHF

clone_size: many
d_call: TRBD2
j_call: TRBJ2-3
v_call: TRBV11-2
cdr3_nt: TGTGCCAGCAGCTTAGATCCGGGACTAGCGGGGATCCCAGATACGCAGTATTTT
cdr3_aa: CASSLDPGLAGIPDTQYF

clone_size: .
d_call: TRBD2
j_call: TRBJ2-5
v_call: TRBV3-1
cdr3_nt: TGTGCCAGCAGCCAAGGCTGGGGTAGCGGGGGGGGGACCCAGTACTTC
cdr3_aa: CASSQGWGSGGGTQYF

clone_size: many
d_call: .
j_call: TRBJ1-1
v_call: TRBV27
cdr3_nt: TGTGCCAGCAGTTTTGGACAGTCCGGCACTGAAGCTTTCTTT
cdr3_aa: CASSFGQSGTEAFF

clone_size: .
d_call: .
j_call: TRBJ2-7
v_call: TRBV3-1
cdr3_nt: TGTGCCAGCAGCCAAGCATGGATGATCGACAATGAGCAGTACTTC
cdr3_aa: CASSQAWMIDNEQYF

clone_size: .
d_call: TRBD2
j_call: TRBJ2-5
v_call: TRBV9
cdr3_nt: TGTGCCAGCAGCGTAGCGGGGGGGGCACGAGAGACCCAGTACTTC
cdr3_aa: CASSVAGGARETQYF

clone_size: .
d_call: TRBD2
j_call: TRBJ2-1
v_call: TRBV9
cdr3_nt: TGTGCCAGCAGCGTAGCTGGAGCGGGGGGGGTCGGCAATGAGCAGTTCTTC
cdr3_aa: CASSVAGAGGVGNEQFF

clone_size: many
d_call: .
j_call: TRBJ2-7
v_call: TRBV12-3/TRBV12-4
cdr3_nt: TGTGCCAGCAGCCTAATGGAGACATCGGAAGAGCAGTACTTC
cdr3_aa: CASSLMETSEEQYF

clone_size: many
d_call: .
j_call: TRBJ1-1
v_call: TRBV4-2
cdr3_nt: TGTGCCAGCAGCCAAGGAGACAGGAACTTCTTGGGGACTGAAGCTTTCTTT
cdr3_aa: CASSQGDRNFLGTEAFF

clone_size: .
d_call: TRBD1
j_call: TRBJ2-1
v_call: TRBV20-1
cdr3_nt: TGCAGTGTCACCGGGACAGGGTATGATGAGCAGTTCTTC
cdr3_aa: CSVTGTGYDEQFF

clone_size: few
d_call: .
j_call: TRBJ1-1
v_call: TRBV6-1
cdr3_nt: TGTGCCAGCATCCCCGGGGAGAACACTGAAGCTTTCTTT
cdr3_aa: CASIPGENTEAFF

clone_size: many
d_call: .
j_call: TRBJ1-5
v_call: TRBV12-5
cdr3_nt: TGTGCTAGTGGTTTGGTAGTGGGGCCCGTCAATCAGCCCCAGCATTTT
cdr3_aa: CASGLVVGPVNQPQHF

clone_size: .
d_call: .
j_call: TRBJ2-7
v_call: TRBV18
cdr3_nt: TGTGCCAGCTCACCATTACCAACCTACGAGCAGTACTTC
cdr3_aa: CASSPLPTYEQYF

clone_size: few
d_call: .
j_call: TRBJ2-7
v_call: TRBV4-1
cdr3_nt: TGCGCCAGCAGCCGCCACCCCTCCGGTGGAACGGGGGGACACTACGAGCAGTACTTC
cdr3_aa: CASSRHPSGGTGGHYEQYF

clone_size: few
d_call: .
j_call: TRBJ2-1
v_call: TRBV7-7
cdr3_nt: TGTGCTAGCAGCCCGGGGAGCTCCCCCCACAATGAGCAGTTCTTC
cdr3_aa: CASSPGSSPHNEQFF

clone_size: few
d_call: TRBD1
j_call: TRBJ1-1
v_call: TRBV10-3
cdr3_nt: TGTGCCATCAGTGAGAGCAGGGGGGGCACTGAAGCTTTCTTT
cdr3_aa: CAISESRGGTEAFF